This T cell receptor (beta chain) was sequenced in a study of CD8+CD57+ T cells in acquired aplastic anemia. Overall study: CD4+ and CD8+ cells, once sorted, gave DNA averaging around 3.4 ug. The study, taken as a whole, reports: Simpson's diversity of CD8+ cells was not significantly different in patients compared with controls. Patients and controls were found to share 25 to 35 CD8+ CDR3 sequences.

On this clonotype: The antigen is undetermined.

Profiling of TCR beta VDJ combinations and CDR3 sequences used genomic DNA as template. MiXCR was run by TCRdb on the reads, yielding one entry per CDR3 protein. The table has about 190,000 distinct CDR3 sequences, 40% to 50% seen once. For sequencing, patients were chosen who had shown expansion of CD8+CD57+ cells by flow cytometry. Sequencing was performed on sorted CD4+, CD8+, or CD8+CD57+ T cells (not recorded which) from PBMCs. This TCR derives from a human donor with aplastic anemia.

The CDR3 DNA sequence: TGCAGTGCTAGCCGAACGGGACAGGGGTCCAATGAGCAGTTCTTC. It specifies CSASRTGQGSNEQFF. V usage is TRBV20-1 and J usage is TRBJ2-1, with 10 bases identical to TRBD1. The length of the CDR3 is 15 residues. Germline-derived CDR1 and CDR2 are DFQATT and SNEGSKA (reference sequence). V lost 3 bases to trimming and J lost 6 bases; unmatched junction nucleotides: 8.